Each of the 24 T cell receptor beta chains below was sequenced from the same sample in a study of early T cells in non-severe SARS-CoV-2 infection (TCRdb year 2021). Library construction relied on 5' RACE. Instrument on record: NextSeq 500. TCRdb trimmed public reads at Q25 via fastp, called clones via MiXCR and kept in-frame beta chains. Rows matching on CDR3 protein sequence are summarized as one entry with the most common DNA and genes. The sample contains 75,000 or so distinct CDR3 sequences, approximately 12% of them found a single time. The ten biggest clones cover around 6.3% of the sample. Source material: whole blood. The receptors shown here come from an adult who was a healthcare worker with PCR-confirmed SARS-CoV-2 infection or an uninfected control (not recorded which).

This clonotype was seen repeatedly, ten times or more. V gene TRBV7-3 combines with J gene TRBJ1-1, with D possibly TRBD1 on 6 matching bases. The CDR3 spans 14 residues. Deletions cut 5 bases from V and 4 bases from J, with 14 bases between. Per the germline V gene, CDR1 is SGHTA and CDR2 is FQGTGA. The CDR3 is CASSRGARGTEAFF. The CDR3 DNA follows: TGTGCCAGCAGCCGGGGGGCCCGTGGCACTGAAGCTTTCTTT. The full variable domain, completed using reference TRBV7-3 and TRBJ1-1, is GAGVSQTPSNKVTEKGKYVELRCDPISGHTALYWYRQSLGQGPEFLIYFQGTGAADDSGLPNDRFFAVRPEGSVSTLKIQRTERGDSAVYLCASSRGARGTEAFFGQGTRLTVV.

Many counts were recorded for this clonotype. This chain joins TRBV7-6 and TRBJ2-5; 7 positions match TRBD1. The CDR3 runs to 13 residues. CDR1 is SGHVS and CDR2 is FNYEAQ in the germline V gene. The J segment lost 5 bases and the V segment lost 8 bases, leaving 8 bases of the junction unmatched. In DNA, the CDR3 is TGTGCCAGCTGCCAGGGGGTCTTTGAGACCCAGTACTTC. It yields the protein CASCQGVFETQYF.

This clonotype was seen at least ten times. The rearrangement links TRBV29-1 to TRBJ1-1; TRBD1 matches at 7 bases. The trim removed 7 bases at V and 0 bases at J, leaving 2 bases unmatched. The CDR3 sequence is 12 residues long. Germline loops: CDR1 SQVTM, CDR2 ANQGSEA. CDR3 in amino acids: CSGGQMNTEAFF. As DNA, the CDR3 is TGCAGCGGGGGACAGATGAACACTGAAGCTTTCTTT.

This clonotype was seen a few times. This chain links TRBV5-1 with TRBJ1-2; D possibly corresponds to TRBD1 (5 bases). Germline V gene data show CDR1 as SGHRS and CDR2 as YFSETQ. V was clipped by 2 bases and J by 5 bases, with 22 bases between them. This CDR3 has 17 residues. The CDR3 bases are TGCGCCAGCAGCTTCGAAACGGGTCGGGGACCGTCATATGGCTACACCTTC. It yields the protein CASSFETGRGPSYGYTF.

V usage is TRBV9 and J usage is TRBJ1-2; D might be TRBD1 (5 bases). V lost 0 bases and J 7 bases, leaving 16 bases between the germline ends. The CDR3 has 15 amino acids. Germline CDR1 and CDR2: SGDLS and YYNGEE. CDR3 DNA: TGTGCCAGCAGCGTAGGTTCTCCAGGGCAAGTTGGCTACACCTTC. Protein sequence: CASSVGSPGQVGYTF.

Ten or more counts support this clonotype. The CDR3 spells CASSQTWTANYEQYF. CDR3 coding DNA: TGTGCCAGCTCACAAACCTGGACAGCAAACTACGAGCAGTACTTC. The chain links TRBV18 to TRBJ2-7; D perhaps matches TRBD1 (6 bases). The CDR3 has 15 residues. V was cut by 4 bases and J by 3 bases, with 16 bases left in between. The germline V gene encodes CDR1 KGHSH and CDR2 LQKENI.

In this sample, this clonotype turned up a few times. V gene TRBV5-1 combines with J gene TRBJ2-7, with TRBD2 identical over 13 bases. V shed 5 bases and J 4 bases; nucleotides not matched to a gene: 3. This CDR3 has 14 residues. CDR1 and CDR2 (germline): SGHRS, YFSETQ. CDR3 protein: CASRPGLAGYEQYF. CDR3 coding DNA: TGCGCCAGCAGACCGGGACTAGCGGGGTACGAGCAGTACTTC.

Many counts were recorded for this clonotype. The genes are TRBV10-3 and TRBJ1-1; D is uncertain. Germline CDR1 ENHRY, CDR2 SYGVKD. V gave up 1 base and J gave up 8 bases, with 8 bases separating them. The CDR3 loop spans 12 amino acids. The DNA of the CDR3 is TGTGCCATCAGTGAGTTGTTGTCGGAAGCTTTCTTT. This gives the protein CAISELLSEAFF.

This clonotype was counted at least ten times. The chain uses TRBV24-1 and TRBJ2-1, with TRBD1 matching 9 bases. Germline assignment: CDR1 KGHDR and CDR2 SFDVKD. The length of the CDR3 is 15 residues. V was clipped by 0 bases and J by 9 bases; unmatched bases: 5. The CDR3 reads CATSDLNRGRAEQFF. The DNA of the CDR3 is TGTGCCACCAGTGATTTGAACAGGGGGCGGGCTGAGCAGTTCTTC.

This clonotype was recorded at least ten times. The CDR3 spells CASRGTDNEQFF. CDR3 DNA: TGTGCCAGCCGGGGAACGGACAATGAGCAGTTCTTC. V gene TRBV12-3 or TRBV12-4 combines with J gene TRBJ2-1; D possibly corresponds to TRBD2 (5 bases). The CDR3 sequence is 12 residues long. Trimming cost V 8 bases and J 5 bases, with 10 bases left between them.

CDR3 sequence: CASNSVSVGTGNFPQHF. In DNA, the CDR3 is TGTGCCAGCAATTCTGTCTCGGTCGGGACAGGGAATTTCCCCCAGCATTTT. The chain combines TRBV6-6 with TRBJ1-5, with 9 positions matching TRBD1. CDR3 size: 17 residues. Trimming at V came to 7 bases and at J to 10 bases, leaving 20 bases not matched to a gene. The germline V gene encodes CDR1 MNHNY and CDR2 SVGAGI (reference sequence).

The genes are TRBV6-2 or TRBV6-3 and TRBJ2-1; TRBD2 aligns across 10 bases. The CDR3 has 16 residues. Germline V gene sequence: CDR1 MNHEY, CDR2 SVGEGT. The ends lost 3 bases at V and 10 bases at J; junction bases unmatched: 12. The CDR3 bases are TGTGCCAGCAGTTATAATAGCGGGAGGCCGGAGAACGAGCAGTTCTTC. Encoded protein: CASSYNSGRPENEQFF.

This clonotype was detected many times. The chain links TRBV5-4 to TRBJ2-2; 7 bases are a match to TRBD1. The CDR3 has 15 residues. Per germline, CDR1 SGHNT and CDR2 YYREEE (reference sequence). V lost 4 bases and J lost 3; bases outside the gene matches: 6. The CDR3, as DNA: TGTGCCAGCAGCAAGGACAGGAGTTACACCGGGGAGCTGTTTTTT. Translated: CASSKDRSYTGELFF.

The chain couples TRBV19 to TRBJ2-7; the match to TRBD1 covers 9 bases. The germline CDR1 and CDR2 sequences are LNHDA and SQIVND (reference sequence). The CDR3 consists of 15 residues. J was trimmed by 6 bases and V by 5 bases; bases with no gene match: 11. CDR3 protein: CASSDPGTGPFEQYF. The CDR3 DNA sequence: TGTGCCAGTAGTGATCCCGGGACAGGGCCCTTCGAGCAGTACTTC.

The V and J genes are TRBV11-1 and TRBJ1-1, with a tentative D call TRBD1 (6 bases). Trimming pared 4 bases from V and 3 bases from J, leaving 15 bases between. Germline V gene data show CDR1 as SGHAT and CDR2 as FQDESV (reference sequence). The CDR3 is 15 residues long. CDR3: CASSSGGGPYTEAFF. CDR3 bases: TGTGCCAGCAGCTCCGGCGGGGGGCCGTACACTGAAGCTTTCTTT.

The chain is built from TRBV5-1 and TRBJ1-5, with TRBD1 matching 8 bases. The V gene end was trimmed by 4 bases and the J gene end by 11 bases; junction bases not matched to a gene: 11. The CDR3 covers 14 residues. Germline V gene data show CDR1 as SGHRS and CDR2 as YFSETQ. In DNA form, the CDR3 reads TGCGCCAGCAGCCCCGGGACAGGTGGGTTGACCCAGCATTTT. Its translation is CASSPGTGGLTQHF.

This clonotype was picked up many times. The chain has TRBV4-2 and TRBJ2-7; the D gene is possibly TRBD2 (5 bases). The germline V and J ends were trimmed by 0 bases and 7 bases, with 13 bases remaining between them. Germline CDR1 reads LGHNA; CDR2 reads YNFKEQ. The CDR3 loop spans 14 amino acids. In nucleotides, the CDR3 is TGTGCCAGCAGCCAAGATGGTCGGGGTACGGAGCAGTACTTC. This codes for CASSQDGRGTEQYF.

Note on this clonotype: Being one base from a much bigger clone, this may be a read error. This rearrangement joins TRBV13 to TRBJ2-7; D is unresolved. The germline V gene encodes CDR1 PRHDT and CDR2 FYEKMQ (reference sequence). Deletions cut 0 bases from V and 2 bases from J, with 2 bases between. The CDR3 totals 12 residues. The CDR3 region is CASSLGAYEQYF. The CDR3 DNA reads TGTGCCAGCAGCTTAGGGGCCTACGAGCAGTACTTC.

This chain links TRBV11-1 with TRBJ2-5; 12 bases are shared with TRBD1. V lost 5 bases to trimming and J lost 1 base; unmatched junction nucleotides: 5. CDR3 length: 16 residues. The germline V gene encodes CDR1 SGHAT and CDR2 FQDESV (reference sequence). In nucleotides, the CDR3 is TGTGCCAGCAGCAAACCGGGACAGGGGGCCCAAGAGACCCAGTACTTC. Protein product: CASSKPGQGAQETQYF. Full variable domain (missing parts from reference TRBV11-1 and TRBJ2-5): EAEVAQSPRYKITEKSQAVAFWCDPISGHATLYWYRQILGQGPELLVQFQDESVVDDSQLPKDRFSAERLKGVDSTLKIQPAELGDSAMYLCASSKPGQGAQETQYFGPGTRLLVL.

This clonotype was recorded at least ten times. The V call is TRBV7-6, the J call TRBJ2-1; no reliable D call. The V end lost 4 bases, the J end lost 7 bases, and 8 bases lay between the germline ends. The germline gives CDR1 SGHVS, CDR2 FNYEAQ. The CDR3 loop spans 12 amino acids. CDR3 sequence reads: CASSSEGNEQFF. The CDR3 region has the DNA TGTGCCAGCAGCTCCGAAGGGAATGAGCAGTTCTTC.

This clonotype was detected ten times or more. The chain recombines TRBV5-1 with TRBJ2-7, with D perhaps TRBD1 (6 bases). The CDR3 has 18 amino acids. CDR1 is SGHRS and CDR2 is YFSETQ in the germline V gene. Trimming left V 1 base short and J 3 bases short, with 23 bases between. Here the CDR3 reads CASSLKSQGPGFFYEQYF. Written as DNA, the CDR3 is TGCGCCAGCAGCTTGAAGTCCCAGGGGCCGGGCTTCTTCTACGAGCAGTACTTC.

For the CDR3, the DNA is TGTGCCAGCAGTTTTAACAGCTATAATTCACCCCTCCACTTT. This sequence encodes CASSFNSYNSPLHF. This sequence joins TRBV27 and TRBJ1-6; D is unresolved. The V end lost 3 bases, the J end lost 3 bases, and 6 bases lay between the germline ends. This CDR3 has 14 amino acids. Germline V gene data show CDR1 as MNHEY and CDR2 as SMNVEV (reference sequence).

In this sample, this clonotype turned up many times. The J gene is TRBJ2-2, the V gene TRBV3-1; a weak D match, TRBD2 (6 bases). CDR1 and CDR2 from the germline V gene are LGHDT and YNNKEL (reference sequence). The CDR3 has 14 residues. Trimming left V 5 bases short and J 4 bases short, with 11 bases between. CDR3 in DNA: TGTGCCAGCAGCGCTAGCGTCGGCACCGGGGAGCTGTTTTTT. Translating gives CASSASVGTGELFF.

There are many counts of this clonotype. The chain employs TRBV20-1 and TRBJ1-1; the D is unclear. Per germline, CDR1 DFQATT and CDR2 SNEGSKA (reference sequence). This CDR3 region has 15 residues. The V end was cut by 0 bases, the J end by 5 bases, with 16 bases between. The CDR3 nucleotides are TGCAGTGCTAGAGATCAGAATGGACGGGAGACTGAAGCTTTCTTT. It yields the protein CSARDQNGRETEAFF.